The T cell receptor beta chain under discussion was sequenced for a study of T cell changes during pregnancy in multiple sclerosis (dated by TCRdb to about 2019). For context, the study as a whole: In women with multiple sclerosis, the researchers looked at how the T cell repertoire shifted as pregnancy progressed.

V sheds 0 bases and J sheds 3 bases, leaving 5 bases between their ends. The CDR3 contains 13 residues, cysteine and phenylalanine counted. The kept DNA is CDR3 alone, 39 bases in frame from the first base. CDR1 is given as GTSNPN and CDR2 as SVGIG, both from the germline V gene (reference sequence). Comment on this clone: The clone's antigen remains unknown. Base qualities were left out, and no much larger clone turns up one base away.

The library was built by means of the immunoSEQ multiplex PCR assay. TCRdb stores this immuneACCESS table with in-frame sequences only. Part of the clones is absent; in the studies checked, under half of the shortfall reflects unresolved V genes, and no reason is known for the rest. The sample profile shows just over 65,000 clones; 91% of them were found once. 0.86% of the sample goes to the ten largest clones. The origin of this receptor is a female donor with multiple sclerosis, enrolled in a pregnancy study. Here the chain combines TRBV30 and TRBJ2-2; the D gene remains uncertain. The source material was peripheral blood, sampled in the second trimester of pregnancy. The CDR3 is CAWSVRDTGELFF. The sequenced DNA is TGTGCCTGGAGTGTACGGGACACCGGGGAGCTGTTTTTT.